These T cell receptor beta chains were read from a single sample in a study of Ad26.COV2.S vaccination and SARS-CoV-2 variants. Clones were read by immunoSEQ multiplex PCR, and TCRdb kept only the in-frame ones, dropping some. Of around 340,000 clones listed, about 88% are singletons. The input for sequencing was peripheral blood, taken in a trial of Ad26.COV2.S vaccine versus placebo. The receptors shown here come from a person between 18 and 60 years old who received the Ad26.COV2.S COVID-19 vaccine or a placebo. Both conserved end residues are part of each CDR3. D genes are given only for firm matches. Size is omitted from some rows. Given values are once, few, many or a class for expanded clones.

j_gene	v_gene	abundance	d_gene	CDR3aa	CDR3nt
TRBJ2-1	TRBV4-1	NA	TRBD2	CASSRGGLAGSYNEQFF	TGCGCCAGCAGCCGAGGAGGACTAGCGGGTTCCTACAATGAGCAGTTCTTC
TRBJ1-6	TRBV11-2	NA	NA	CASSSGGLPFSPLHF	TGTGCCAGCAGCTCCGGGGGACTACCCTTTTCACCCCTCCACTTT
TRBJ2-1	TRBV2	NA	NA	CASTRSGLEASEQFF	TGTGCCAGCACCCGAAGCGGCCTGGAGGCAAGTGAGCAGTTCTTC
TRBJ2-3	TRBV6-6	NA	NA	CASSYTGYTDTQYF	TGTGCCAGCAGTTACACTGGGTACACAGATACGCAGTATTTT
TRBJ1-2	TRBV3-1/TRBV3-2	NA	NA	CASTPLANYGYTF	TGTGCCAGCACACCATTGGCTAACTATGGCTACACCTTC
TRBJ1-1	TRBV30	NA	NA	CAGSGTSNTEAFF	TGTGCCGGATCCGGGACATCGAACACTGAAGCTTTCTTT
TRBJ1-4	TRBV25-1	NA	NA	CASRLGPNEKLFF	TGTGCCAGCAGGCTCGGTCCTAATGAAAAACTGTTTTTT
TRBJ2-1	TRBV5-8	NA	NA	CASSLGTGAYNEQFF	TGTGCCAGCAGCTTGGGTACGGGGGCTTACAATGAGCAGTTCTTC
TRBJ1-2	TRBV7-2	once	TRBD1	CASSPTGTVNYGYTF	TGTGCCAGCAGCCCTACCGGGACAGTCAACTATGGCTACACCTTC
TRBJ1-5	TRBV7-2	NA	NA	CASSIRSGVDQPQHF	TGTGCCAGCAGCATTAGGTCGGGGGTGGATCAGCCCCAGCATTTT
TRBJ2-1	TRBV5-6	NA	NA	CASSVRLGAGTYNEQFF	TGTGCCAGCAGCGTACGACTCGGGGCCGGCACCTACAATGAGCAGTTCTTC
TRBJ1-6	TRBV4-2	NA	TRBD1	CASSQDDRDRGSSPLHF	TGTGCCAGCAGCCAAGACGACCGGGACAGGGGTAGTTCACCCCTCCACTTT
TRBJ2-5	TRBV30	NA	NA	CAWSDPRGIGRQETQYF	TGTGCCTGGAGTGACCCTAGGGGGATCGGGCGGCAAGAGACCCAGTACTTC
TRBJ1-5	TRBV5-3	NA	TRBD1	CARSLLQGLTPQHF	TGTGCCAGAAGCTTGTTACAGGGGTTGACGCCCCAGCATTTT
TRBJ1-1	TRBV6-5	NA	NA	CASSSRFGTEAFF	TGTGCCAGCAGTTCCAGGTTTGGGACTGAAGCTTTCTTT
TRBJ2-3	TRBV7-2	many	NA	CASSSRPGTDTQYF	TGTGCCAGCAGCTCCCGGCCAGGCACAGATACGCAGTATTTT
TRBJ2-1	TRBV6-2/TRBV6-3	once	TRBD1	CASSRTGVGNYNEQFF	TGTGCCAGCAGTAGAACAGGGGTTGGCAACTACAATGAGCAGTTCTTC
TRBJ2-1	TRBV12-5	NA	NA	CASGLAGYSGEQFF	TGTGCTAGTGGTTTGGCCGGCTATTCGGGTGAGCAGTTCTTC
TRBJ2-1	TRBV27	NA	NA	CASSLGITTSGNEQFF	TGTGCCAGCAGTTTAGGAATAACGACAAGCGGGAATGAGCAGTTCTTC
TRBJ2-3	TRBV19	once	NA	CASSSYTDTQYF	TGTGCCAGTAGTAGTTACACAGATACGCAGTATTTT
TRBJ1-1	TRBV27	NA	NA	CASSLYSKNTEAFF	TGTGCCAGCAGTTTATACAGCAAGAACACTGAAGCTTTCTTT
TRBJ1-3	TRBV15	once	NA	CATSRVLGNTIYF	TGTGCCACCAGCCGAGTCCTGGGGAACACCATATATTTT
TRBJ1-2	TRBV6-5	NA	TRBD1	CASRRDRGNYGYTF	TGTGCCAGCAGGCGGGACAGGGGGAACTATGGCTACACCTTC
TRBJ1-5	TRBV7-8	NA	TRBD1	CASSLLGQGMRGSNQPQHF	TGTGCCAGCAGCTTACTAGGACAGGGGATGAGGGGAAGCAATCAGCCCCAGCATTTT